Shown below are 20 T cell receptor beta chains from a single sample sequenced in a study of blood T cell repertoires in COVID-19. The repertoire was sequenced with immunoSEQ multiplex PCR; TCRdb's copy has only in-frame clones and lacks some. Of around 270,000 clones listed, over 80% are singletons. Sequencing was carried out using PBMCs or T cells enriched from blood (not recorded which). Receptors were obtained from a woman between 40 and 55 years old who had been exposed to COVID-19.

The chain joins TRBV11-2 to TRBJ1-1, with D possibly matching TRBD1 (5 bases). The CDR3 is 13 residues long. V was cut by 1 base and J by 3 bases, with 6 bases left in between. Germline CDR1 and CDR2: SGHAT and FQNNGV. CDR3: CASSLGQYTEAFF. DNA of the CDR3: TGTGCCAGCAGCTTAGGACAGTACACTGAAGCTTTCTTT.

The chain employs TRBV21-1 and TRBJ1-4. TRBV21-1 is recorded as a pseudogene. CDR3 length equals 17 residues. For the CDR3, the DNA is TGTGCCAGCAGCACGAGGGCAGGTACGGCGGCTAATGAAAAACTGTTTTTT. Translated: CASSTRAGTAANEKLFF.

DNA of the CDR3: TGTGCCAGCAGTTTACGACTAGCGGGGGTTAGCACAGATACGCAGTATTTT. It encodes CASSLRLAGVSTDTQYF. The genes are TRBV28 and TRBJ2-3; TRBD2 aligns across 12 bases. J gave up 0 bases and V 2 bases, and 3 bases lay outside the gene matches. The germline V gene has CDR1 MDHEN and CDR2 SYDVKM. This CDR3 comprises 17 residues.

The chain combines TRBV29-1 with TRBJ2-7; 8 bases fit TRBD1. CDR1 is SQVTM, CDR2 ANQGSEA, per germline. This CDR3 spans 13 amino acids. V shed 1 base, J shed 5 bases, and the junction held 4 bases outside the gene matches. The CDR3 reads CSVEGQGAHEQYF. The CDR3 DNA reads as TGCAGCGTTGAAGGGCAGGGGGCCCACGAGCAGTACTTC.

This rearrangement joins TRBV5-4 to TRBJ2-6; D might be TRBD2 (5 bases). This CDR3 contains 15 residues. Trimming left V 3 bases short and J 0 bases short, with 7 bases between. Germline CDR1 SGHNT, CDR2 YYREEE (reference sequence). The CDR3 loop reads CASSSSGSGANVLTF. The CDR3 DNA reads as TGTGCCAGCAGCTCGAGCGGCTCTGGGGCCAACGTCCTGACTTTC.

V is TRBV4-1 and J is TRBJ1-5; no clear D gene. In germline, CDR1 is MGHRA, CDR2 YSYEKL. V was cut by 4 bases and J by 7 bases, with 14 bases left in between. The CDR3 is 14 amino acids. The CDR3 protein is CASSLRGTGQPQHF. In nucleotides, the CDR3 is TGCGCCAGCAGCCTCAGAGGTACGGGACAGCCCCAGCATTTT.

The chain is built from TRBV18 and TRBJ1-1; D remains unclear. Germline V lookup: CDR1 KGHSH, CDR2 LQKENI. The CDR3 covers 12 residues. Trimming pared 6 bases from V and 8 bases from J, leaving 13 bases between. This chain's CDR3 is CASSGVQGEAFF. In DNA form, the CDR3 reads TGTGCCAGCTCCGGGGTCCAAGGGGAAGCTTTCTTT.

The genes are TRBV11-3 and TRBJ2-1, with TRBD2 matching 8 bases. J gave up 6 bases and V 5 bases, and 9 bases lay outside the gene matches. Germline CDR1 reads SGHNT; CDR2 reads YENEEA. The CDR3 runs to 15 residues. The CDR3 sequence: CASSDRLAFGNEQFF. The CDR3 nucleotides are TGTGCCAGCAGCGATCGACTAGCGTTCGGCAATGAGCAGTTCTTC.

The chain recombines TRBV19 with TRBJ1-6, with D possibly matching TRBD1 (6 bases). Looked up from germline, CDR1 is LNHDA and CDR2 is SQIVND (reference sequence). The CDR3 covers 13 residues. V was pared by 7 bases and J by 10 bases, with 14 bases between. CDR3 protein: CASMRGTGSPLHF. The CDR3 DNA reads as TGTGCCAGTATGAGGGGGACGGGGTCACCCCTCCACTTT.

The V gene is TRBV7-9, the J gene TRBJ1-2, with unresolved D. CDR1 is SEHNR and CDR2 is FQNEAQ in the germline V gene (reference sequence). The CDR3 loop spans 13 amino acids. V lost 5 bases and J lost 3, with 10 bases in between. CDR3 sequence reads: CASSDRGYYGYTF. In DNA, the CDR3 is TGTGCCAGCAGCGACCGGGGTTACTATGGCTACACCTTC.

In nucleotides, the CDR3 is TGTGCCAGCAGTGATCAGGGGGTTAATCAGCCCCAGCATTTT. Protein sequence: CASSDQGVNQPQHF. The gene calls are TRBV2 and TRBJ1-5, with TRBD1 matching over 7 bases. The CDR3 extends over 14 amino acids. From germline, CDR1 is SNHLY and CDR2 FYNNEI. With 3 bases clipped from V and 4 bases from J, the junction kept 3 bases outside the gene matches.

The chain couples TRBV10-3 to TRBJ1-2; 7 nucleotides match TRBD1. This CDR3 has 17 amino acids. The ends lost 4 bases at V and 0 bases at J; junction bases unmatched: 11. In germline, CDR1 is ENHRY, CDR2 SYGVKD. CDR3 nucleotides: TGTGCCATCAGTGCTCTGATCGGGGACAGTGCTAACTATGGCTACACCTTC. Translation: CAISALIGDSANYGYTF.

Worth noting for this clone: The germline gene is not matched at one end of the junction; a read error may be the cause. This rearrangement joins TRBV5-1 to TRBJ2-1; D possibly matches TRBD1 or TRBD2 (5 bases each). The CDR3 is 15 residues long. Germline assignment: CDR1 SGHRS and CDR2 YFSETQ. The CDR3, as DNA: TGTGCCAGCAGCTTGGGGGAGAGTGACTACAATGAGCAGTTCTTC. As protein: CASSLGESDYNEQFF.

J is TRBJ1-2 and V is TRBV18; 8 bases map to TRBD1. CDR1 KGHSH and CDR2 LQKENI come from the germline V gene. V lost 4 bases, J lost 6 bases, and 4 bases stayed unmatched. CDR3 length: 13 amino acids. In DNA form, the CDR3 reads TGTGCCAGCTCACTAGAACAGGGGGATGGCTACACCTTC. Residues: CASSLEQGDGYTF.

This sequence joins TRBV6-2 or TRBV6-3 and TRBJ2-7, with TRBD1 as a possible D gene (6 bases). The V gene lost 6 bases and the J gene lost 2 bases, with 20 bases spanning the gap. Per germline, CDR1 MNHEY and CDR2 SVGEGT. The CDR3 sequence is 16 residues long. CDR3 protein: CASSLWGLAGAYEQYV. CDR3 bases: TGTGCCAGCAGCCTATGGGGATTGGCAGGGGCCTACGAGCAGTACGTC.

The CDR3 here is CASLRAGSRVGGYTF. The CDR3 DNA reads as TGTGCCAGCTTAAGAGCGGGAAGTCGCGTCGGTGGCTACACCTTC. This chain uses TRBV6-6 with TRBJ1-2; D not resolved. CDR1 MNHNY and CDR2 SVGAGI come from the germline V gene (reference sequence). The V end lost 8 bases, the J end lost 7 bases, and 23 bases lay between the germline ends. There are 15 residues in the CDR3.

This sequence joins TRBV6-5 and TRBJ2-2; D is unresolved. V lost 6 bases and J lost 5, with 16 bases in between. There are 15 residues in the CDR3. Per germline, CDR1 MNHEY and CDR2 SVGAGI. CDR3 nucleotides: TGTGCCAGCAGGTCCCAGAACCACCTGACCGGGGAGCTGTTTTTT. Protein sequence: CASRSQNHLTGELFF.

This chain connects TRBV6-5 to TRBJ1-2; tentative D call: TRBD1 (5 bases). Germline V CDR1 and CDR2: MNHEY, SVGAGI. V shed 2 bases and J shed 4 bases, with 14 bases lying between them. CDR3 length equals 15 residues. CDR3 sequence: CASSYGGEVVYGYTF. CDR3 nucleotide sequence: TGTGCCAGCAGTTACGGGGGGGAGGTGGTCTATGGCTACACCTTC.

The V gene is TRBV24-1, the J gene TRBJ1-2; 12 nucleotides line up with TRBD1. Germline-derived CDR1 and CDR2 are KGHDR and SFDVKD. The CDR3 extends over 13 amino acids. Losses at the gene ends were 10 bases for V and 6 bases for J; bases not matched to a gene: 5. CDR3 in DNA: TGTGCCACTTCCCGGGACAGGGGGCATGGCTACACCTTC. This encodes CATSRDRGHGYTF.

The chain has TRBV4-2 and TRBJ1-1; D is unresolved. The CDR3 extends over 15 amino acids. V dropped 1 base and J dropped 1 base, with 10 bases sitting between them. Germline V gives CDR1 LGHNA, CDR2 YNFKEQ. The CDR3 DNA reads as TGTGCCAGCAGCCAAGGACTACAAAGGAACACTGAAGCTTTCTTT. Its protein is CASSQGLQRNTEAFF.